This TCR beta chain was retrieved from a study of cytomegalovirus exposure and HLA in healthy donors. Regarding the study as a whole: Presence/absence analyses rested on an assumption that sequencing depth was roughly uniform across donors. Trimming of TCR beta V- and J-genes showed a link, identified in a later analysis, to a missense DCLRE1C variant. What TCR beta sequences reportedly achieved was accurate prediction of HLA-A and HLA-B alleles in most subjects.

To note about this clone: Its antigen is currently unknown.

PCR amplification relied on 60 Vbeta primers (plus 13 Jbeta primers). TCRdb keeps only in-frame clones here, not all; method: immunoSEQ multiplex PCR. The sample lists 130,000 or so clones, roughly four fifths seen once, with under 2% in the top ten. The TCR comes from a female donor in good health and CMV-seropositive. Material for sequencing was PBMCs.

CDR3 in DNA: TGTGCCTGGAGGGCGCGGGACAGGGGCTGGGATGGCTACACCTTC. Encoded protein: CAWRARDRGWDGYTF. The chain recombines TRBV30 with TRBJ1-2; 10 bases match TRBD1. V lost 3 bases, J lost 6 bases, and 10 bases stayed unmatched. The CDR3 loop spans 15 amino acids. The germline gives CDR1 GTSNPN, CDR2 SVGIG (reference sequence).